The 5 T cell receptor beta chains reported below all come from one sample, sequenced in a study of cytomegalovirus exposure and HLA in healthy donors (dated by TCRdb to about 2017). The method behind the library was the immunoSEQ multiplex PCR assay. For the multiplex PCR, a mixture combining 60 forward primers for TCR Vbeta segments and 13 reverse primers for TCR Jbeta segments was used. Sourced from immuneACCESS, this table was stored by TCRdb with only in-frame sequences that have V and J called. A share of the clones is absent; for the studies checked, an unresolved V gene accounts for under half, and the remainder has no known explanation. Across this sample there are around 100,000 clones, with around 80% seen only once. The ten largest clones capture 2.5% to 3.5% of the sample. What was sequenced was PBMCs. The receptors here all came from a woman aged 18-29 years in good health and CMV-seropositive.

V is TRBV27 and J is TRBJ1-4; no clear D gene. CDR1 is MNHEY, CDR2 SMNVEV, per germline (reference sequence). Trimming pared 6 bases from V and 7 bases from J, leaving 15 bases between. This CDR3 spans 14 amino acids. The CDR3 reads CASSPHRGSEKLFF. The CDR3, as DNA: TGTGCCAGCAGCCCCCATCGAGGGAGTGAAAAACTGTTTTTT.

The CDR3 loop reads CASSAGQIYGYTF. The CDR3 nucleotides read TGTGCCAGCAGCGCCGGACAGATCTATGGCTACACCTTC. The J gene is TRBJ1-2, the V gene TRBV7-8; D might be TRBD1 (6 bases). The CDR3 extends over 13 amino acids. In germline, CDR1 is SGHVS, CDR2 FQNEAQ. V shed 5 bases and J shed 4 bases, with 11 bases lying between them.

The genes are TRBV6-5 and TRBJ2-5; possible D gene TRBD1, 6 bases. V was trimmed by 2 bases and J by 5 bases, leaving 15 bases between them. The CDR3 extends over 15 amino acids. Germline CDR1 is MNHEY and CDR2 is SVGAGI. CDR3 residues: CASSYLTGSRETQYF. CDR3 in DNA: TGTGCCAGCAGTTACCTAACAGGGAGTCGGGAGACCCAGTACTTC.

The rearrangement uses TRBV19 and TRBJ1-5; D is perhaps TRBD1 (5 bases). V gave up 7 bases and J gave up 3 bases, with 16 bases separating them. Germline V gives CDR1 LNHDA, CDR2 SQIVND (reference sequence). The CDR3 totals 15 residues. The CDR3 sequence is CASTFLGRDNQPQHF. The CDR3 DNA follows: TGTGCCAGTACCTTCCTCGGCAGGGACAATCAGCCCCAGCATTTT.

This clone was counted once. An end of the junction differs from the germline gene, which may be a read error. The chain links TRBV11-2 to TRBJ2-5, with 10 bases that match TRBD1. The CDR3 extends over 17 amino acids. CDR1 SGHAT and CDR2 FQNNGV come from the germline V gene. CDR3 sequence: CDSSTVGGDRGQETQYF. Written as DNA, the CDR3 is TGTGACAGCAGCACCGTCGGAGGGGACAGGGGACAAGAGACCCAGTACTTC.